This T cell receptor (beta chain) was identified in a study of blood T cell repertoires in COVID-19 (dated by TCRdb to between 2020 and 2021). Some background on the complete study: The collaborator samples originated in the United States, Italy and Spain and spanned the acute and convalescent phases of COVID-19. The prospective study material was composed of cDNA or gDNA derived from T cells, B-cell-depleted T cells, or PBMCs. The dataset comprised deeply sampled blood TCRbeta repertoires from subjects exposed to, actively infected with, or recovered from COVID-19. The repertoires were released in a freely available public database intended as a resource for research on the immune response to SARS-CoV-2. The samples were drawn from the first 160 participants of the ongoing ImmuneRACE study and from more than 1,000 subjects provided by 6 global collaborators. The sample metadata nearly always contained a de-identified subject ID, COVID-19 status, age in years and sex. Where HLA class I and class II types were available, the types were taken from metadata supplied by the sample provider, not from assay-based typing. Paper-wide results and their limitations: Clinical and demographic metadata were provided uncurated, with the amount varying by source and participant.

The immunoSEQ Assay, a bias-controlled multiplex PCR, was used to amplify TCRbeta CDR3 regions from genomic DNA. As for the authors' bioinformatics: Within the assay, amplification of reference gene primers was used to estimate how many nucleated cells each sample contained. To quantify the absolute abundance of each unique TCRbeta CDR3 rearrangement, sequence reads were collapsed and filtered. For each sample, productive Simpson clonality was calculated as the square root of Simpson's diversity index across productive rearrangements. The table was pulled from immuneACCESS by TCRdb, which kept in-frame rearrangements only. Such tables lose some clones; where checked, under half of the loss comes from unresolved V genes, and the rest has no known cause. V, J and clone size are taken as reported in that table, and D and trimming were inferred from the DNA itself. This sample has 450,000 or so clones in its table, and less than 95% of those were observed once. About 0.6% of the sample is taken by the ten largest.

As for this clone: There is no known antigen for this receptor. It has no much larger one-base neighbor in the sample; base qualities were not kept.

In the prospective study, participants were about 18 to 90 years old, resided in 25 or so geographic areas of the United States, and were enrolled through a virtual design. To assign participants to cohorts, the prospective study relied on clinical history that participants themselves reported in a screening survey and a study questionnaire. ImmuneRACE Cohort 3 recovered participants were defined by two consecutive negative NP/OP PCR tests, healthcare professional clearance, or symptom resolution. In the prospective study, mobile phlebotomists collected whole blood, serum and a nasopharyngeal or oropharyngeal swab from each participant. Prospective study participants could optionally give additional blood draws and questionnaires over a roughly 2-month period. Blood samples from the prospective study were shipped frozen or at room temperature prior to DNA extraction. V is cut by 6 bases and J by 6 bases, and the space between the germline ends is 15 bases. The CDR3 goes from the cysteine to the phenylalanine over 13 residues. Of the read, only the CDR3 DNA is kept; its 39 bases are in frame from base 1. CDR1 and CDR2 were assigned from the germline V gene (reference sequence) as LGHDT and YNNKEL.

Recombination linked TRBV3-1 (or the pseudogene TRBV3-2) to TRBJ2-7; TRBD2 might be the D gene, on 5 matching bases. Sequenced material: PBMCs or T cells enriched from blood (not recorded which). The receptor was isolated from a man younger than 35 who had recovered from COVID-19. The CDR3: CASSPDGESEQYF. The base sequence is TGTGCCAGCAGTCCGGACGGGGAGTCCGAGCAGTACTTC.